What follows are 22 T cell receptor beta chains derived from one specimen sequenced in a study of PD-1 blockade in classical Hodgkin lymphoma. Assay: immunoSEQ multiplex PCR; the TCRdb copy retains only in-frame clones and omits some. The table includes tens of thousands of clones, roughly 87% detected once. All patients experienced relapse after autologous stem cell transplantation, and brentuximab vedotin exposure was variable. By magnetic negative selection, CD4+ T cells were purified from thawed PBMCs. This material consisted of CD4+ T cells from blood, taken at baseline. The receptors originated from a human donor with classical Hodgkin lymphoma.

The J gene is TRBJ2-2, the V gene TRBV18; 8 bases agree with TRBD1. The germline gives CDR1 KGHSH, CDR2 LQKENI. The trim removed 4 bases at V and 1 base at J, leaving 11 bases unmatched. The CDR3 spans 18 residues. The CDR3 is CASSRPFLGQGNTGELFF. CDR3 nucleotides: TGTGCCAGCTCACGGCCCTTTTTAGGACAGGGGAACACCGGGGAGCTGTTTTTT. Filled out from reference TRBV18 and TRBJ2-2, the complete variable domain reads NAGVMQNPRHLVRRRGQEARLRCSPMKGHSHVYWYRQLPEEGLKFMVYLQKENIIDESGMPKERFSAEFPKEGPSILRIQQVVRGDSAAYFCASSRPFLGQGNTGELFFGEGSRLTVL.

The chain couples TRBV5-1 to TRBJ1-1; D is perhaps TRBD1 (6 bases). This CDR3 has 16 residues. V dropped 3 bases and J dropped 0 bases, with 15 bases sitting between them. Germline lookup yields CDR1 SGHRS and CDR2 YFSETQ. CDR3 DNA sequence: TGCGCCAGCAGCTCCGTCCCCAGGGGTATGAACACTGAAGCTTTCTTT. This sequence encodes CASSSVPRGMNTEAFF.

This clone was seen only once. This rearrangement joins TRBV11-3 to TRBJ2-3; 8 bases are a match to TRBD2. The germline V gene has CDR1 SGHNT and CDR2 YENEEA. This CDR3 has 14 residues. The trim removed 5 bases at V and 2 bases at J, leaving 3 bases unmatched. CDR3 residues: CASSPGGYTDTQYF. CDR3 DNA: TGTGCCAGCAGCCCGGGGGGGTACACAGATACGCAGTATTTT.

The chain links TRBV11-2 to TRBJ2-3; unclear D gene. V lost 5 bases, J lost 3 bases, and 12 bases lay in between. This CDR3 region has 14 residues. Germline V CDR1 and CDR2: SGHAT, FQNNGV. The CDR3 DNA follows: TGTGCCAGCAGCGCCCCGCCGGAAACAGATACGCAGTATTTT. Protein product: CASSAPPETDTQYF.

In this sample, this clone turned up a few times. The V call is TRBV5-1, the J call TRBJ2-1; no firm D call. The CDR3 loop spans 14 amino acids. Between the trimmed V and J ends, which lost 1 base and 6 bases, there was a span of 11 bases. Per germline, CDR1 SGHRS and CDR2 YFSETQ. CDR3 bases: TGCGCCAGCAGCTTGTGGCAGTCCGCCAATGAGCAGTTCTTC. Protein: CASSLWQSANEQFF.

The rearrangement joins TRBV30 to TRBJ1-1; D gene unclear. Trimming shortened V by 0 bases and J by 0 bases, and 11 bases separated the two germline ends. From germline, CDR1 is GTSNPN and CDR2 SVGIG (reference sequence). The CDR3 loop spans 15 amino acids. CDR3 nucleotide sequence: TGTGCCTGGAGTGTACGTTGGCAGGTGAACACTGAAGCTTTCTTT. Encoded protein: CAWSVRWQVNTEAFF.

A few counts support this clone. The chain carries TRBV6-1 and TRBJ1-3; a weak D match, TRBD1 (6 bases). V was pared by 7 bases and J by 4 bases, with 17 bases between. Per the germline V gene, CDR1 is MNHNS and CDR2 is SASEGT. The CDR3 covers 15 residues. The CDR3 DNA sequence: TGTGCCAGCACCTATGACAGGAATTTAGGAAACACCATATATTTT. Its translation: CASTYDRNLGNTIYF.

This clone was counted a few times. The V gene is TRBV7-7, the J gene TRBJ2-7; D may correspond to TRBD1 or TRBD2 (5 bases each). The V gene's germline CDR1 is SSHAT and CDR2 FNYEAQ (reference sequence). CDR3 length: 15 residues. V lost 1 base to trimming and J lost 7 bases, with 17 bases between them. The CDR3 is CASSLGAGTAEEQYF. The CDR3 DNA follows: TGTGCCAGCAGCTTAGGGGCAGGGACGGCGGAGGAGCAGTACTTC.

The chain is built from TRBV6-5 and TRBJ1-1, with D unclear. The CDR3 extends over 16 amino acids. Trimming took 1 base from V and 3 from J, leaving 15 bases between them. Germline CDR1 is MNHEY and CDR2 is SVGAGI. CDR3 DNA sequence: TGTGCCAGCAGTTACTTAAAACGGGGAGTGGACACTGAAGCTTTCTTT. Translating it yields CASSYLKRGVDTEAFF.

The chain couples TRBV5-1 to TRBJ1-3; D unresolved. The V gene's germline CDR1 is SGHRS and CDR2 YFSETQ. CDR3 length equals 14 residues. Trimming removed 2 bases from V and 0 bases from J, with 6 bases in between. CDR3 amino acids: CASSFIPSGNTIYF. The CDR3 DNA reads TGCGCCAGCAGCTTTATCCCCTCTGGAAACACCATATATTTT.

This clone came up once. J is TRBJ1-3 and V is TRBV6-5; TRBD1 agrees at 7 bases. The CDR3 sequence is 15 residues long. V was clipped by 5 bases and J by 4 bases; unmatched bases: 8. Germline CDR1 and CDR2: MNHEY and SVGAGI. The CDR3 DNA reads as TGTGCCAGCAGTACCCTGGGGACAGCCGGAAACACCATATATTTT. Its translation is CASSTLGTAGNTIYF.

This clone was observed a few times. This sequence joins TRBV30 and TRBJ2-4; the match to TRBD1 covers 11 bases. The germline CDR1 and CDR2 sequences are GTSNPN and SVGIG (reference sequence). This CDR3 has 18 amino acids. V shed 1 base and J 0 bases; nucleotides not matched to a gene: 8. CDR3 DNA: TGTGCCTGGAGTGACCGGGACAGGGGGACACTAGCCAAAAACATTCAGTACTTC. Its translation is CAWSDRDRGTLAKNIQYF.

The chain carries TRBV18 and TRBJ1-1; no clear D gene. In germline, CDR1 is KGHSH, CDR2 LQKENI. V was trimmed by 8 bases and J by 6 bases, leaving 16 bases between them. This CDR3 contains 13 residues. CDR3: CASQASPSPEAFF. Here the CDR3 DNA reads TGTGCCAGCCAGGCGAGCCCCAGCCCTGAAGCTTTCTTT.

The chain links TRBV28 to TRBJ2-7; D is uncertain. Germline V gene sequence: CDR1 MDHEN, CDR2 SYDVKM. The CDR3 contains 11 residues. V lost 6 bases, J lost 2 bases, and 5 bases lay in between. The CDR3 DNA sequence: TGTGCCAGCAGCACACCCTACGAGCAGTACTTC. This codes for CASSTPYEQYF. Supplemented by reference TRBV28 and TRBJ2-7, the full variable domain reads DVKVTQSSRYLVKRTGEKVFLECVQDMDHENMFWYRQDPGLGLRLIYFSYDVKMKEKGDIPEGYSVSREKKERFSLILESASTNQTSMYLCASSTPYEQYFGPGTRLTVT.

The genes are TRBV28 and TRBJ1-3, with D tentatively TRBD1 (6 bases). CDR1 and CDR2 (germline): MDHEN, SYDVKM. The CDR3 spans 16 residues. Trimming stripped 5 bases from V and 0 bases from J, with 14 bases between. This chain's CDR3 is CASSRAGQSSGNTIYF. For the CDR3, the DNA is TGTGCCAGCAGTAGGGCAGGACAGAGCTCTGGAAACACCATATATTTT.

V is TRBV21-1 and J is TRBJ2-3; the table's D call of TRBD1 was not tested on the DNA. TRBV21-1 is described as a pseudogene. The CDR3 loop spans 14 amino acids. As DNA, the CDR3 is TGTGCCAGCAGCAAAGGTTCAGGCACAGATACGCAGTATTTT. Protein sequence: CASSKGSGTDTQYF.

The chain uses TRBV6-1 and TRBJ2-2; D might be TRBD2 (6 bases). CDR1 and CDR2 (germline): MNHNS, SASEGT. Trimming stripped 7 bases from V and 2 bases from J, with 11 bases between. This CDR3 spans 14 amino acids. The CDR3 reads CASTPSANTGELFF. The CDR3 DNA reads TGTGCCAGCACCCCTAGCGCTAACACCGGGGAGCTGTTTTTT.

The genes are TRBV30 and TRBJ1-1, with D possibly TRBD1 on 6 matching bases. With 4 bases removed from V and 1 base from J, the gap between germline ends came to 19 bases. This CDR3 spans 16 amino acids. CDR1 GTSNPN and CDR2 SVGIG come from the germline V gene (reference sequence). For the CDR3, the DNA is TGTGCCTGGAAAACAAAGAATGGCAGGGGGAACACTGAAGCTTTCTTT. It specifies CAWKTKNGRGNTEAFF.

V and J are TRBV27 and TRBJ1-2; TRBD1 matches at 7 bases. This CDR3 contains 17 residues. The ends lost 4 bases at V and 7 bases at J; junction bases unmatched: 18. CDR1 and CDR2 (germline): MNHEY, SMNVEV (reference sequence). CDR3 coding DNA: TGTGCCAGCAGTTCACATGGGACAGCAGCCCGCAGTAGTGGCTACACCTTC. It translates to CASSSHGTAARSSGYTF.

This chain uses TRBV7-2 with TRBJ2-7, with D unclear. Germline loops: CDR1 SGHTA, CDR2 FQGNSA. The CDR3 consists of 14 residues. V lost 4 bases, J lost 1 base, and 11 bases lay in between. CDR3 nucleotides: TGTGCCAGCAGCTCTGTGGGATTTTCCTACGAGCAGTACTTC. Protein product: CASSSVGFSYEQYF.

This clone was detected only once. The chain has TRBV10-2 and TRBJ2-1; 7 bases map to TRBD2. The CDR3 runs 16 residues. Germline values: CDR1 WSHSY, CDR2 SAAADI. V lost 6 bases, J lost 2 bases, and 10 bases stayed unmatched. In nucleotides, the CDR3 is TGCGCCAGCAGATACTGGGGGGGAAGTGCCTACAATGAGCAGTTCTTC. Translation: CASRYWGGSAYNEQFF.

The chain joins TRBV27 to TRBJ1-3; TRBD1 matches 8 bases. With 5 bases clipped from V and 0 bases from J, the junction kept 9 bases outside the gene matches. The CDR3 spans 17 residues. Per germline, CDR1 MNHEY and CDR2 SMNVEV (reference sequence). In DNA form, the CDR3 reads TGTGCCAGCAGTCCAACCGGGACAGGCCACTCTGGAAACACCATATATTTT. It specifies CASSPTGTGHSGNTIYF.